The 15 T cell receptor beta chains given below trace back to one sample, sequenced in a study of OX40 agonist ivuxolimab in advanced cancers. Library preparation used the immunoSEQ multiplex PCR assay. What TCRdb holds here is the immuneACCESS table cut down to in-frame rearrangements. Part of the clones is not present; checked against another copy, under half of the missing clones reflect an unresolved V gene, and the others are unexplained. The sample table records approximately 50,000 clones; approximately 88% of these occur just once. The leading ten clones occupy about 13% of the sample. The sequences come from CD4+ or CD8+ T cells sorted from blood, collected in a trial of the OX40 agonist ivuxolimab. Receptors were obtained from an adult with an advanced solid tumor such as melanoma, head and neck, liver or kidney cancer.

The rearrangement links TRBV21-1 to TRBJ2-3; the DNA was not used to check the table's D call, TRBD2. TRBV21-1 is given as a pseudogene. The CDR3 runs to 17 residues. The chain's CDR3 is CASSLKDLREGSDTQYF. Written as DNA, the CDR3 is TGTGCCAGCAGCCTAAAGGATCTGCGGGAGGGATCAGATACGCAGTATTTT.

The chain carries TRBV2 and TRBJ2-1; no clear D gene. Trimming shortened V by 8 bases and J by 5 bases, and 10 bases separated the two germline ends. Germline CDR1 and CDR2: SNHLY and FYNNEI. The CDR3 is 12 amino acids. The DNA for the CDR3 is TGTGCCAGCCCGACCAGGCACAATGAGCAGTTCTTC. Its translation: CASPTRHNEQFF. Complete variable domain (other parts from reference TRBV2 and TRBJ2-1): EPEVTQTPSHQVTQMGQEVILRCVPISNHLYFYWYRQILGQKVEFLVSFYNNEISEKSEIFDDQFSVERPDGSNFTLKIRSTKLEDSAMYFCASPTRHNEQFFGPGTRLTVL.

The rearrangement uses TRBV7-6 and TRBJ2-1; D is undetermined. This CDR3 has 15 residues. Trimming cost V 4 bases and J 5 bases, with 15 bases left between them. Looked up from germline, CDR1 is SGHVS and CDR2 is FNYEAQ. The CDR3 sequence is CASSYSPRTNNEQFF. The CDR3 DNA sequence: TGTGCCAGCAGCTATAGCCCACGAACAAACAATGAGCAGTTCTTC. Supplemented by reference TRBV7-6 and TRBJ2-1, the full variable domain reads GAGVSQSPRYKVTKRGQDVALRCDPISGHVSLYWYRQALGQGPEFLTYFNYEAQQDKSGLPNDRFSAERPEGSISTLTIQRTEQRDSAMYRCASSYSPRTNNEQFFGPGTRLTVL.

This chain joins TRBV7-2 and TRBJ2-7; D may match TRBD1 or TRBD2 (5 bases each). The CDR3 extends over 16 amino acids. Trimming took 5 bases from V and 5 from J, leaving 22 bases between them. Germline CDR1 reads SGHTA; CDR2 reads FQGNSA. The CDR3 DNA follows: TGTGCCAGCAGCCCCCCAGGGAGAGGGGCGGTCCACGAGCAGTACTTC. It encodes CASSPPGRGAVHEQYF.

The chain is built from TRBV7-9 and TRBJ2-2, with a weak D call TRBD2 (6 bases). The CDR3 runs to 12 residues. Germline lookup yields CDR1 SEHNR and CDR2 FQNEAQ (reference sequence). Trimming removed 9 bases from V and 4 bases from J, with 9 bases in between. In DNA form, the CDR3 reads TGTGCCAGAAGCGGGTTCACCGGGGAGCTGTTTTTT. Amino acids: CARSGFTGELFF.

The V and J genes are TRBV27 and TRBJ2-1, with D maybe TRBD2 (6 bases). Germline V lookup: CDR1 MNHEY, CDR2 SMNVEV (reference sequence). This CDR3 region has 16 residues. The germline V and J ends were trimmed by 0 bases and 0 bases, with 9 bases remaining between them. Here the CDR3 reads CASSLSGGNSYNEQFF. The CDR3 nucleotides are TGTGCCAGCAGTTTATCCGGCGGGAACTCCTACAATGAGCAGTTCTTC.

This chain links TRBV5-1 with TRBJ1-1; TRBD1 agrees at 9 bases. CDR3 length: 15 residues. J gave up 4 bases and V 4 bases, and 8 bases lay outside the gene matches. CDR1 SGHRS and CDR2 YFSETQ come from the germline V gene. The CDR3 DNA is TGCGCCAGCAGCCTAGGACCGACAGGGGGCACTGAAGCTTTCTTT. It yields the protein CASSLGPTGGTEAFF.

The table lists this clone with a count of one. The gene calls are TRBV2 and TRBJ2-1; 13 bases agree with TRBD2. The CDR3 runs to 17 residues. Germline lookup yields CDR1 SNHLY and CDR2 FYNNEI. Trimming at V came to 0 bases and at J to 6 bases, leaving 5 bases not matched to a gene. The CDR3 loop is CASSEARRTSGSNEQFF. CDR3 nucleotides: TGTGCCAGCAGTGAAGCGCGTCGGACTAGCGGGAGCAATGAGCAGTTCTTC.

The chain combines TRBV30 with TRBJ2-7; 9 bases map to TRBD2. V was clipped by 0 bases and J by 7 bases; unmatched bases: 10. Germline V gene sequence: CDR1 GTSNPN, CDR2 SVGIG (reference sequence). The length of the CDR3 is 15 residues. CDR3 nucleotide sequence: TGTGCCTGGAGTGTATCAGCGGGGGGCCGGGAAGAGCAGTACTTC. This gives the protein CAWSVSAGGREEQYF.

The V call is TRBV5-1, the J call TRBJ2-1; D is perhaps TRBD1 (5 bases). CDR1 is SGHRS and CDR2 is YFSETQ in the germline V gene. The CDR3 sequence is 14 residues long. V was trimmed by 6 bases and J by 0 bases, leaving 10 bases between them. The CDR3 sequence: CASKDSSSYNEQFF. CDR3 nucleotides: TGCGCCAGCAAAGACAGCAGCTCCTACAATGAGCAGTTCTTC.

The rearrangement uses TRBV28 and TRBJ1-3; 7 bases are a match to TRBD1. The CDR3 is 17 amino acids. Germline V gives CDR1 MDHEN, CDR2 SYDVKM. J lost 0 bases, V lost 4 bases, and 9 bases had no gene match. The DNA for the CDR3 is TGTGCCAGCAGTTCCCCACGGGACAGTAACTCTGGAAACACCATATATTTT. Translation: CASSSPRDSNSGNTIYF.

V usage is TRBV19 and J usage is TRBJ2-1, with 10 positions matching TRBD2. CDR1 is LNHDA, CDR2 SQIVND, per germline (reference sequence). The V segment lost 2 bases and the J segment 2 bases; nucleotides outside the gene matches: 3. The CDR3 runs 16 residues. This CDR3 is CASSISGRGPYNEQFF. As DNA, the CDR3 is TGTGCCAGTAGTATAAGCGGGAGGGGGCCCTACAATGAGCAGTTCTTC.

The chain carries TRBV5-6 and TRBJ1-5; D is possibly TRBD1 (5 bases). CDR3 length equals 14 residues. V lost 2 bases and J lost 5, with 11 bases in between. The germline V gene has CDR1 SGHDT and CDR2 YYEEEE. This CDR3 is CASSLAGTHQPQHF. As DNA, the CDR3 is TGTGCCAGCAGCTTAGCAGGGACCCATCAGCCCCAGCATTTT.

The gene calls are TRBV19 and TRBJ1-1; a possible D gene is TRBD1 (6 bases). The CDR3 spans 13 residues. Germline-derived CDR1 and CDR2 are LNHDA and SQIVND (reference sequence). V gave up 5 bases and J gave up 3 bases, with 10 bases separating them. The CDR3, as DNA: TGTGCCAGTAGTTTTTCAGGGGACACTGAAGCTTTCTTT. It specifies CASSFSGDTEAFF.

This chain joins TRBV5-1 and TRBJ2-3; D uncertain. The CDR3 is 14 amino acids. The V gene lost 2 bases and the J gene lost 3 bases, with 10 bases spanning the gap. Germline CDR1 and CDR2: SGHRS and YFSETQ. The CDR3 DNA follows: TGCGCCAGCAGCTTCGCCCCCTCGACAGATACGCAGTATTTT. Amino acids: CASSFAPSTDTQYF. The variable domain in full, completed from reference TRBV5-1 and TRBJ2-3, reads KAGVTQTPRYLIKTRGQQVTLSCSPISGHRSVSWYQQTPGQGLQFLFEYFSETQRNKGNFPGRFSGRQFSNSRSEMNVSTLELGDSALYLCASSFAPSTDTQYFGPGTRLTVL.